This T cell receptor (beta chain) emerged from a study of identical twins. Concerning this clonotype: Its matching antigen is unknown.

MiXCR, applied by TCRdb to the 5' RACE reads, yields one record per CDR3 protein. The sample contains about 790,000 distinct CDR3 sequences, 15% to 20% of which appear only once. Overall study results and limits: Zero-insertion findings could be partly confounded by invariant cells (MAIT and iNKT cells). Modelling underestimated the level of out-of-frame TCR alpha sharing observed in monozygotic twins.

The sample was also linked to a second study, of T cells expressing NK-cell markers. From that report: Where several donors were concerned, these clonotypes also led the CD3+CD56-NKG2C+ fraction. Clones of NKG2C+ T cells that had expanded were of unclear HCMV specificity.

The sequence came from a woman aged 18-29 years in good health. Sample: PBMCs.

DNA for the CDR3: TGTGCCATCAGTGAGGACAGGTCGGCTCAGCCCCAGCATTTT. Amino acid sequence: CAISEDRSAQPQHF. This chain connects TRBV10-3 to TRBJ1-5, with D possibly TRBD1 on 6 matching bases. The CDR3 extends over 14 amino acids. Germline CDR1 and CDR2: ENHRY and SYGVKD. Trimming left V 2 bases short and J 6 bases short, with 11 bases between.